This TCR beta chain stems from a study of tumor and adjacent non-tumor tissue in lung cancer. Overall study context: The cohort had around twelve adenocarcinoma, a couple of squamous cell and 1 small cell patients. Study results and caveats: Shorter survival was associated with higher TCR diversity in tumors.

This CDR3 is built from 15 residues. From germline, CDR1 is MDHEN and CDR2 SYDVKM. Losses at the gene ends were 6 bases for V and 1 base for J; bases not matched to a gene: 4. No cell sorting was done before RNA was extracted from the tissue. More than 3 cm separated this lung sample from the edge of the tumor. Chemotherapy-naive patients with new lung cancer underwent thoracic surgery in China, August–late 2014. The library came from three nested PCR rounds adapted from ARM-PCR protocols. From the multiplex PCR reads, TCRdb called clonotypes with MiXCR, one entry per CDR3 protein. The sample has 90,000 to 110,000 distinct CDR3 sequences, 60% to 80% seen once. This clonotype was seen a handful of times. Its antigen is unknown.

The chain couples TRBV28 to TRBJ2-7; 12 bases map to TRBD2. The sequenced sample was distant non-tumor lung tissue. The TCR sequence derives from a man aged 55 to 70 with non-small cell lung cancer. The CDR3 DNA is TGTGCCAGCAGGACTAGCGGGAGCAGATCCTACGAGCAGTACTTC. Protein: CASRTSGSRSYEQYF. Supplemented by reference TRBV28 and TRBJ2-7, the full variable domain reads DVKVTQSSRYLVKRTGEKVFLECVQDMDHENMFWYRQDPGLGLRLIYFSYDVKMKEKGDIPEGYSVSREKKERFSLILESASTNQTSMYLCASRTSGSRSYEQYFGPGTRLTVT.